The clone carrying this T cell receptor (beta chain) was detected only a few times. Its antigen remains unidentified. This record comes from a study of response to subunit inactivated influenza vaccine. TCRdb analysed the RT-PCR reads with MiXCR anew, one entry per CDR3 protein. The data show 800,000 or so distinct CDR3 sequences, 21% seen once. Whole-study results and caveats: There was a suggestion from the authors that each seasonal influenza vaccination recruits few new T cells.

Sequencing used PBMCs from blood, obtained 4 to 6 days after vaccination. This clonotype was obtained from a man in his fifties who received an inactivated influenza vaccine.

The CDR3 DNA reads as TGTGCCACCAGTGAGGTGGGCAGAGGGGAGCTGTTTTTT. Translating it yields CATSEVGRGELFF. This chain connects TRBV24-1 to TRBJ2-2; D is uncertain. The CDR3 has 13 amino acids. Deletions cut 4 bases from V and 8 bases from J, with 10 bases between. In germline, CDR1 is KGHDR, CDR2 SFDVKD.